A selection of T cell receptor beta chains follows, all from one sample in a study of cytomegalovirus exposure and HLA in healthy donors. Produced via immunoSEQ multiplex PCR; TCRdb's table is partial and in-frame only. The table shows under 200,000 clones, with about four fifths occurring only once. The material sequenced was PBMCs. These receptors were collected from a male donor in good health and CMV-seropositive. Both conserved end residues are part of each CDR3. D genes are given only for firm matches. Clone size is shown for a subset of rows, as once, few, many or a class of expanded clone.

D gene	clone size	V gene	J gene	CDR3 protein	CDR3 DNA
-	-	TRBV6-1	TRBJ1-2	CASSEPGGRGYTF	TGTGCCAGCAGTGAGCCGGGGGGGCGAGGATACACCTTC
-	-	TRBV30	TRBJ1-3	CAWGGASGNTIYF	TGTGCCTGGGGAGGGGCTTCTGGAAACACCATATATTTT
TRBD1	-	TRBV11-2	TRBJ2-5	CASSSTRQGHRTQYF	TGTGCCAGCAGCTCAACCCGACAGGGCCACCGGACCCAGTACTTC
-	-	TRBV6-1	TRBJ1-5	CASSEASGGVQPQHF	TGTGCCAGCAGTGAAGCCAGCGGGGGGGTTCAGCCCCAGCATTTT
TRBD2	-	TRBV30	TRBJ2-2	CAWTGRGAPLEVAGELFF	TGTGCCTGGACCGGGCGGGGGGCCCCCTTGGAAGTCGCCGGGGAGCTGTTTTTT
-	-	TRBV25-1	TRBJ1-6	CASSGMDGGNSPLHF	TGTGCCAGCAGTGGGATGGACGGGGGGAATTCACCCCTCCACTTT
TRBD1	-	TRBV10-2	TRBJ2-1	CASRDRSYNEQFF	TGCGCCAGCAGGGACAGGAGCTACAATGAGCAGTTCTTC
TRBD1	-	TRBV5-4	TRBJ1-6	CASSDRDHNSPLHF	TGTGCCAGCAGTGACAGGGACCATAATTCACCCCTCCACTTT
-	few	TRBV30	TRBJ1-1	CAWSQSAREAFF	TGTGCCTGGAGTCAATCCGCGAGGGAAGCTTTCTTT
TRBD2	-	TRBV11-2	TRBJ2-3	CASSLVGLAAYRGTDTQYF	TGTGCCAGCAGCTTAGTGGGACTAGCGGCATATAGGGGCACAGATACGCAGTATTTT
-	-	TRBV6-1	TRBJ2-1	CASSEYLRARVGHEQFF	TGTGCCAGCAGTGAATATTTGAGGGCTCGGGTTGGGCATGAGCAGTTCTTC
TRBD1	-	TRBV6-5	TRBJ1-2	CASSRTGTVLGYTF	TGTGCCAGCAGTAGGACAGGGACAGTGTTGGGCTACACCTTC
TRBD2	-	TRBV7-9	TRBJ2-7	CASSLGGGGMSEQYF	TGTGCCAGCAGCTTAGGAGGCGGGGGGATGAGCGAGCAGTACTTC
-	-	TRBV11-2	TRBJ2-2	CASSPTWGDVNTGELFF	TGTGCCAGCAGCCCGACCTGGGGGGACGTGAACACCGGGGAGCTGTTTTTT
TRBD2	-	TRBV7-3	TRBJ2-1	CASSLGRGGRNEQFF	TGTGCCAGCAGCTTAGGTCGCGGGGGGCGCAATGAGCAGTTCTTC
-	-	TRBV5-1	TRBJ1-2	CASSLGPPGVYGYTF	TGCGCCAGCAGCTTGGGTCCCCCAGGGGTCTATGGCTACACCTTC
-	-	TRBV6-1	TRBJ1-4	CASSEFGANEKLFF	TGTGCCAGCAGTGAATTCGGGGCTAATGAAAAACTGTTTTTT
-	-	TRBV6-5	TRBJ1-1	CASSFNRESNTEAFF	TGTGCCAGCAGTTTTAACAGGGAGTCGAACACTGAAGCTTTCTTT
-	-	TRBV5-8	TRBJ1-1	CASSFYLQGPNTEAFF	TGTGCCAGCAGCTTTTACTTACAGGGTCCCAACACTGAAGCTTTCTTT
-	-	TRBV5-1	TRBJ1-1	CASSFSDTEAFF	TGCGCCAGCAGCTTTTCGGACACTGAAGCTTTCTTT
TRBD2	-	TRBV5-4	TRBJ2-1	CASSFGTSGVDEQFF	TGTGCCAGCAGCTTTGGGACTAGCGGGGTCGATGAGCAGTTCTTC
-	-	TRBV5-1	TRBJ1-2	CASSLMSEGYGYTF	TGCGCCAGCAGCTTGATGTCGGAGGGCTATGGCTACACCTTC
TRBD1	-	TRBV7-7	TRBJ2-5	CASSLQGAMETQYF	TGTGCTAGCAGCTTACAGGGGGCCATGGAGACCCAGTACTTC
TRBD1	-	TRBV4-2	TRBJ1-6	CASSQGYKVLQGAHSNSPLHF	TGTGCCAGCAGCCAAGGCTATAAGGTCCTCCAGGGGGCCCACTCAAATTCACCCCTCCACTTT
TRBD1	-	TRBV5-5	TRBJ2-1	CASSLGPGTGLYNEQFF	TGTGCCAGCAGCTTGGGTCCCGGGACAGGGCTCTACAATGAGCAGTTCTTC
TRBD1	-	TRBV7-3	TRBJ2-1	CASSITPDRAKQFF	TGTGCCAGCAGCATCACACCCGACAGGGCGAAACAGTTCTTC
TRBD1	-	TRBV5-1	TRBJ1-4	CASRRDRNEKLFF	TGCGCCAGCAGAAGGGACAGGAATGAAAAACTGTTTTTT